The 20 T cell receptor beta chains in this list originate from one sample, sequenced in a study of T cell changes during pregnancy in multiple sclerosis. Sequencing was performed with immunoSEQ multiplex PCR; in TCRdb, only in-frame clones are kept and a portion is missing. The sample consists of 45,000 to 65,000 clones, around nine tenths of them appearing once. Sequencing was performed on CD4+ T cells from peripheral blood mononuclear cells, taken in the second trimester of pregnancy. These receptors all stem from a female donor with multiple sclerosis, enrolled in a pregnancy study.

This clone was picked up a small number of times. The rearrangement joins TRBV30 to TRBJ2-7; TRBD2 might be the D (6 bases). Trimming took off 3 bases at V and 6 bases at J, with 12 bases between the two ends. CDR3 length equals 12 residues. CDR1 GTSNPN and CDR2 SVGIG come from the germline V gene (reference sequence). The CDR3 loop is CAWSPPGLEQYF. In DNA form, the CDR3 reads TGTGCCTGGAGCCCACCGGGACTCGAGCAGTACTTC.

The CDR3 nucleotides are TGTGCCAGCAGGAAGATTGGGGGCTTTCAAGAGACCCAGTACTTC. It yields the protein CASRKIGGFQETQYF. The chain couples TRBV7-6 to TRBJ2-5; a possible D gene is TRBD1 (6 bases). Looked up from germline, CDR1 is SGHVS and CDR2 is FNYEAQ. The CDR3 runs to 15 residues. V was trimmed by 6 bases and J by 2 bases, leaving 16 bases between them.

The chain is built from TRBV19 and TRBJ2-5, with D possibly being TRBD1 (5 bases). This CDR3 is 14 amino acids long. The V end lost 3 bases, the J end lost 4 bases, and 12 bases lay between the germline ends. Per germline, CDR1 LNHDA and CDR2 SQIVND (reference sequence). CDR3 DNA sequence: TGTGCCAGTAGTATGGGGCCGTGGGCAGAGACCCAGTACTTC. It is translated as CASSMGPWAETQYF.

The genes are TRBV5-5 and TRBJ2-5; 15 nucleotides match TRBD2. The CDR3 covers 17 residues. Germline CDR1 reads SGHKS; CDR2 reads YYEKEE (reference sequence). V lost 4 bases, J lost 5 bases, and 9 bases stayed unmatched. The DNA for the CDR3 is TGTGCCAGCAGCGACGGACTAGCGGGGGGGGCTCGGGAGACCCAGTACTTC. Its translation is CASSDGLAGGARETQYF.

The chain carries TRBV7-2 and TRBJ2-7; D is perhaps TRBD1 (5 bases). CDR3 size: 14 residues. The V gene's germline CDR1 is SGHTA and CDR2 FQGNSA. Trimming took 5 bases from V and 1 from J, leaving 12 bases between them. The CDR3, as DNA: TGTGCCAGCAGCAGACAGTTCGGGTCCTACGAGCAGTACTTC. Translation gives CASSRQFGSYEQYF. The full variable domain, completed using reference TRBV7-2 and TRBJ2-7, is GAGVSQSPSNKVTEKGKDVELRCDPISGHTALYWYRQSLGQGLEFLIYFQGNSAPDKSGLPSDRFSAERTGGSVSTLTIQRTQQEDSAVYLCASSRQFGSYEQYFGPGTRLTVT.

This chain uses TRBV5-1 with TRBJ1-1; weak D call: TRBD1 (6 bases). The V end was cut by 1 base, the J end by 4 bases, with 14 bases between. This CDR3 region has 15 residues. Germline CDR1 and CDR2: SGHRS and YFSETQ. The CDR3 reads CASSLRPQGSTEAFF. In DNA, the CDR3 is TGCGCCAGCAGCTTGCGGCCCCAGGGGAGCACTGAAGCTTTCTTT.

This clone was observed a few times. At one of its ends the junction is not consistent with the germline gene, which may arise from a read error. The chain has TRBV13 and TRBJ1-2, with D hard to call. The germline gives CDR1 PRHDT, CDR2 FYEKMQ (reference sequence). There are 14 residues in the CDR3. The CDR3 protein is CASSIGSVNYGYTF. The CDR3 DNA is TGTGCCAGCAGCATAGGCAGCGTGAACTATGGCTACACCTTC.

In DNA, the CDR3 is TGTGCCAGTAGTATAGGTCGGGGAGAGACCCAGTACTTC. The encoded protein is CASSIGRGETQYF. This rearrangement joins TRBV19 to TRBJ2-5; tentatively, D is TRBD2 (5 bases). Trimming pared 1 base from V and 4 bases from J, leaving 7 bases between. The CDR3 covers 13 residues. Germline V CDR1 and CDR2: LNHDA, SQIVND (reference sequence).

The CDR3 spells CASSLSGTRFAQYF. The CDR3 DNA reads as TGTGCCAGCAGCTTATCCGGGACTAGATTTGCGCAGTACTTC. V is TRBV7-9 and J is TRBJ2-7, with TRBD2 matching 8 bases. After removal of 2 bases from V and 9 bases from J, the junction contained 9 bases not matched to a gene. Germline V lookup: CDR1 SEHNR, CDR2 FQNEAQ (reference sequence). This CDR3 has 14 residues.

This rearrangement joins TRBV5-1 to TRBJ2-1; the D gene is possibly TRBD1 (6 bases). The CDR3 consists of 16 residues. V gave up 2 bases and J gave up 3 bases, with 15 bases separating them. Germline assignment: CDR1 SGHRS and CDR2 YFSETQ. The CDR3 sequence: CASSLSWGLIYNEQFF. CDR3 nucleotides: TGCGCCAGCAGCTTATCCTGGGGGCTAATCTACAATGAGCAGTTCTTC.

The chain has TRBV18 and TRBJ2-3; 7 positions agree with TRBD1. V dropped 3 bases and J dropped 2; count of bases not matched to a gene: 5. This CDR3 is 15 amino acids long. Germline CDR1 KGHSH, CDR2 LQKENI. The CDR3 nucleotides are TGTGCCAGCTCACCCGGACAGGCAGACACAGATACGCAGTATTTT. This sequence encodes CASSPGQADTDTQYF.

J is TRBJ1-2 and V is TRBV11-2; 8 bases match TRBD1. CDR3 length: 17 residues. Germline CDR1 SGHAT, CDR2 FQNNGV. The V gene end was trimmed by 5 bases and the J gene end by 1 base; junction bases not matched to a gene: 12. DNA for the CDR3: TGTGCCAGCAGCCCCACAGGGGGGCGGAGTAGTAACTATGGCTACACCTTC. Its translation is CASSPTGGRSSNYGYTF. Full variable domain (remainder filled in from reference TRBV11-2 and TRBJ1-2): EAGVAQSPRYKIIEKRQSVAFWCNPISGHATLYWYQQILGQGPKLLIQFQNNGVVDDSQLPKDRFSAERLKGVDSTLKIQPAKLEDSAVYLCASSPTGGRSSNYGYTFGSGTRLTVV.

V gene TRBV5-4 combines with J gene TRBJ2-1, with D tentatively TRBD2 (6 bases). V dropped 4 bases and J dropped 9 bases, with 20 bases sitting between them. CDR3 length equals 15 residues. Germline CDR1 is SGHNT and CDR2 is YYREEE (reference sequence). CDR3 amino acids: CASSLGTPSGSEQFF. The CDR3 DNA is TGTGCCAGCAGCCTTGGGACTCCATCTGGTAGTGAGCAGTTCTTC.

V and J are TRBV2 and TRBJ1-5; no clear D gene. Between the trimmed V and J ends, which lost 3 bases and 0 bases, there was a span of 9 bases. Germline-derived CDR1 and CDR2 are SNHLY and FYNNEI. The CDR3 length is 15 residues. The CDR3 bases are TGTGCCAGCAGTGACAGGCGCTATAGCAATCAGCCCCAGCATTTT. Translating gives CASSDRRYSNQPQHF.

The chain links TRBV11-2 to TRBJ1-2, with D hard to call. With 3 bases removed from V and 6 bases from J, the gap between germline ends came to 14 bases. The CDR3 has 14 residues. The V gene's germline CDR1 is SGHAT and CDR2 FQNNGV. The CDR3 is CASSLDWRAHGYTF. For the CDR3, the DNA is TGTGCCAGCAGCTTGGACTGGAGAGCTCATGGCTACACCTTC.

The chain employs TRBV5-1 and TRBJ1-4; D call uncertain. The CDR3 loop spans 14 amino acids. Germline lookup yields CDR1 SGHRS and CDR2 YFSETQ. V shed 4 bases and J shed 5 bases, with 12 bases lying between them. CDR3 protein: CASSRHRENEKLFF. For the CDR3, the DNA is TGCGCCAGCAGCCGACACCGGGAGAATGAAAAACTGTTTTTT.

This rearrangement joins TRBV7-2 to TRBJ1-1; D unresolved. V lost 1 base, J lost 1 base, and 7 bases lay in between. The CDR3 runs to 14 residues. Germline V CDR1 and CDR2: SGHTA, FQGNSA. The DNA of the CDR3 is TGTGCCAGCAGCTTAGGGCCGGGGAACACTGAAGCTTTCTTT. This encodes CASSLGPGNTEAFF.

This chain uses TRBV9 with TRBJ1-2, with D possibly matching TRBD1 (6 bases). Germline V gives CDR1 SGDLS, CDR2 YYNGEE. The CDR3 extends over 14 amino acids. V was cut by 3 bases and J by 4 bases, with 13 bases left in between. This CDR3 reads CASSADTGPYGYTF. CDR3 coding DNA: TGTGCCAGCAGCGCCGATACAGGGCCCTATGGCTACACCTTC.

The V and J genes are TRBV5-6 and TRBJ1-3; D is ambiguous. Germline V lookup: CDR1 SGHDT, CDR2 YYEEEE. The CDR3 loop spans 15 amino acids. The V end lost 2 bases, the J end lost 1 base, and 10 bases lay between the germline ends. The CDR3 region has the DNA TGTGCCAGCAGCTTTGGTGATCGGTCTGGAAACACCATATATTTT. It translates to CASSFGDRSGNTIYF.

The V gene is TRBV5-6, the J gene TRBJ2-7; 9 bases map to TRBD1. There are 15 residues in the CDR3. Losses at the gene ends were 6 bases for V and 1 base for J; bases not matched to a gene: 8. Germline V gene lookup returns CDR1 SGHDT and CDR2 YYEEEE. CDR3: CASISATGGSYEQYF. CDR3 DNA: TGTGCCAGCATTTCCGCGACAGGGGGATCCTACGAGCAGTACTTC.